The clone carrying this T cell receptor beta chain was observed a handful of times. No antigen is known for it. Germline V lookup: CDR1 MNHEY, CDR2 SMNVEV (reference sequence). This CDR3 region has 15 residues. Trimming left V 7 bases short and J 6 bases short, with 20 bases between. These data are taken from a study of beta chain features in type 1 diabetes. Reverse transcription of all isolated RNA meant that expressed TCRB transcripts were sequenced. Reads from naive, central memory and regulatory T cell samples averaged about 3.3 million. The data were produced by immunoSEQ multiplex PCR, yet TCRdb's version contains in-frame clones alone and is incomplete. Here the sample spans a few hundred thousand clones, over 9% being singletons. Overall study results and limits: In every one of the four CD4+ subsets, TCRB CDR3s were moderately but significantly shorter in Type 1 diabetes patients. VDJ junctions sequenced from type 1 diabetes patients showed fewer insertions and more deletions. In these data, an HLA type influence on TCRB rearrangement remained unresolved. It was possible that PCR favored shorter templates, equally so in patients and controls.

The sequenced sample was central memory CD4+ T cells from blood. The chain has TRBV27 and TRBJ2-3, with TRBD2 as a possible D gene (5 bases). This TCR was recovered from a man younger than 40 with type 1 diabetes. The CDR3 sequence is CASTTRREGTDTQYF. The CDR3, as DNA: TGTGCCAGCACCACTCGCCGTGAGGGAACGGATACGCAGTATTTT.